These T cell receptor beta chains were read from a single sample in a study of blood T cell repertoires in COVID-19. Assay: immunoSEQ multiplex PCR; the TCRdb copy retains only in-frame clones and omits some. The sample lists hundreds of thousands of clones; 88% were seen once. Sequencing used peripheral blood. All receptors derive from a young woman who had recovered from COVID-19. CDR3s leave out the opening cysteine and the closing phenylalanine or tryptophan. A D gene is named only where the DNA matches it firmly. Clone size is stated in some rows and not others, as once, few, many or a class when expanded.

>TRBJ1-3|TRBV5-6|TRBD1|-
ASSGDSNSGNTIY
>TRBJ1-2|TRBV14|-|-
ASSQYAGSIDGYT
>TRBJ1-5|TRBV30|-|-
AWSVGGAWQPQH
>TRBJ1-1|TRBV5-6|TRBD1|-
ASSLVQGATEAF
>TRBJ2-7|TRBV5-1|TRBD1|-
ASSGTGGRYEQY
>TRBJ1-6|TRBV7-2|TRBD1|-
ASSSPRDRGASPLH
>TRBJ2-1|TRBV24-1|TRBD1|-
ATSDYTRGSYNEQF
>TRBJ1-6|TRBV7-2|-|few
ASKIPVLNSPLH
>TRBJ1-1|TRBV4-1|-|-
ASSPTGQNTEAF
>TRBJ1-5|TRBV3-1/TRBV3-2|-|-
ASSQTGGGQPQH
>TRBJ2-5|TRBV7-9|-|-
ASRNNVGRQKETQY
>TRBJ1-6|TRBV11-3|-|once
ASSLDQVSPLH
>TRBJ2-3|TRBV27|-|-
ASSRTRRQVATDTQY
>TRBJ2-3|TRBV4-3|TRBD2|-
ASSQRPGGASDTQY
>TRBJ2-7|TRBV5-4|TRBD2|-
ASSPQGAGGREQY
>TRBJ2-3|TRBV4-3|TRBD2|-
ASSQPTSGEPDTQY
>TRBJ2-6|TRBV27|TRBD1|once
ASSPGGSNVLT
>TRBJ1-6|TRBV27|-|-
ASSLLYNSPLH
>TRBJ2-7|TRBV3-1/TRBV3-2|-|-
ASSQAVTGEQY
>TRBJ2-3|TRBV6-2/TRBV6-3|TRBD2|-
ASSYRLAGGRSTDTQY
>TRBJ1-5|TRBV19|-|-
ASSMNRDQPQH
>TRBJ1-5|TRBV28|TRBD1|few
ASQTGFKGNQPQH
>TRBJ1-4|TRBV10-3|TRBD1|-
AISESTGPLEKLF
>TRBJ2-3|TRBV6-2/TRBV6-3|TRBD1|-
ASSWDRESTDTQY
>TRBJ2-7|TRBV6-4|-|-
ASSDSCGGAQSSYEQY
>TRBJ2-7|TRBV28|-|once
ASSVTGNYEQY